These T cell receptor beta chains were read from a single sample in a study of CD8+ T cells in alopecia areata. TCRdb's table, derived via immunoSEQ multiplex PCR, lists solely in-frame clones and lacks some. The sample carries more than 100,000 clones, 55% recorded once. The sequenced material came from CD4+ T cells sorted from blood. Source of these receptors: a human donor in good health. Both conserved end residues are part of each CDR3. A D gene is named only where the DNA matches it firmly. Size is omitted from some rows. Given values are once, few, many or a class for expanded clones.

DNA,CDR3,D,size,V,J
TGTGCCAGCAGCTTGGTTGTAGAAGAGACCCAGTACTTC,CASSLVVEETQYF,.,.,TRBV5-6,TRBJ2-5
TGTGCCACCGCAGCGGGGACGACCACAGATACGCAGTATTTT,CATAAGTTTDTQYF,TRBD2,.,TRBV10-3,TRBJ2-3
TGTGCCAGCAGCCCGGGAGACCGGGGCACTGAAGCTTTCTTT,CASSPGDRGTEAFF,.,few,TRBV11-2,TRBJ1-1
TGTGCCAGCACGACGGGGGTACGGAACACCGGGGAGCTGTTTTTT,CASTTGVRNTGELFF,.,.,TRBV7-9,TRBJ2-2
TGTGCCATCAGTGAGTTGAACCGGGACAGTTACGAGCAGTACTTC,CAISELNRDSYEQYF,TRBD1,.,TRBV10-3,TRBJ2-7
TGCAGCGTTACTCTGAACACCGGGGAGCTGTTTTTT,CSVTLNTGELFF,.,.,TRBV29-1,TRBJ2-2
TGTGCCAGCGGAATAATTCGCGGGAATTCACCCCTCCACTTT,CASGIIRGNSPLHF,.,.,TRBV28,TRBJ1-6
TGCAGCGCCACCGGGACACAAGCCTACGAGCAGTACTTC,CSATGTQAYEQYF,.,.,TRBV29-1,TRBJ2-7
TGTGCCAGCAGGAGTAGCGGGGGGTCAGAATGGCAGTACTTC,CASRSSGGSEWQYF,TRBD2,.,TRBV6-5,TRBJ2-7
TGTGCCACCAGCAGGTCCCAGGGGACTAGCCGACCAGAGACCCAGTACTTC,CATSRSQGTSRPETQYF,TRBD2,.,TRBV15,TRBJ2-5
TGTGCCAGCAGTAAGGGACTAGCGGGGGGCACAGATACGCAGTATTTT,CASSKGLAGGTDTQYF,TRBD2,.,TRBV2,TRBJ2-3
TGCGCCAGCAGCTTGGGGGCTGCAGGGTTTCCCCTCTACACCTTC,CASSLGAAGFPLYTF,.,.,TRBV5-1,TRBJ1-2
TGTGCCAGCAGTCCTGGACAGACTGAAGCTTTCTTT,CASSPGQTEAFF,.,few,TRBV7-9,TRBJ1-1
TGTGCCAGCGGACCCCGGCGAGAGACCCAGTACTTC,CASGPRRETQYF,.,.,TRBV14,TRBJ2-5
TGTGCCAGCAGTGAAGGGGACAGGAGACTGAATCAGCCCCAGCATTTT,CASSEGDRRLNQPQHF,TRBD1,.,TRBV6-1,TRBJ1-5
TGTGCCTGGAGTGTTGTCAGGGGGGGAGTGTACGAGCAGTACTTC,CAWSVVRGGVYEQYF,.,.,TRBV30,TRBJ2-7
TGTGCCAGCAGCTTAAGGCCCTCCGAGCAGTACTTC,CASSLRPSEQYF,.,.,TRBV13,TRBJ2-7
TGCGCCAGCAGCGAAGGGACAGTAGGGAAATCCTACGAGCAGTACTTC,CASSEGTVGKSYEQYF,TRBD1,.,TRBV5-1,TRBJ2-7
TGCAGCGTTGTAGGGGGGAGCATTGGAGCTTTCTTT,CSVVGGSIGAFF,.,.,TRBV29-1,TRBJ1-1
TGCAGCGGGGGAGAGTCCTACGAGCAGTACTTC,CSGGESYEQYF,.,.,TRBV29-1,TRBJ2-7
TGTGCCAGCAGCCAAGATGACTCTGGAAACACCATATATTTT,CASSQDDSGNTIYF,.,.,TRBV14,TRBJ1-3
TGCAGTGCTACAGGGGGAAATGGCTACACCTTC,CSATGGNGYTF,TRBD1,.,TRBV20-1,TRBJ1-2
TGCAGCGTTGTCGGCACTGAAGCTTTCTTT,CSVVGTEAFF,.,.,TRBV29-1,TRBJ1-1
TGTGCCAGCGGCACAGGGAATCAAGAGACCCAGTACTTC,CASGTGNQETQYF,.,.,TRBV6-1,TRBJ2-5
TGTGCCAGCAGCTGGACAGTTTCTGGGGCCAACGTCCTGACTTTC,CASSWTVSGANVLTF,.,.,TRBV11-2,TRBJ2-6
TGCAGCGTTGAAGCGGGAGGGAGTAATGAGCAGTTCTTC,CSVEAGGSNEQFF,TRBD2,.,TRBV29-1,TRBJ2-1
TGTGCCAGCAGCTTAGAGTGGGCCGGGGCGAAGAGCACAGATACGCAGTATTTT,CASSLEWAGAKSTDTQYF,.,few,TRBV7-9,TRBJ2-3
TGCGCCAGCAGCTTGGGGGTCTACAATGAGCAGTTCTTC,CASSLGVYNEQFF,.,.,TRBV5-1,TRBJ2-1
TGCAGCGTTGGTGGGAGGGGCGTGTACCAAGAGACCCAGTACTTC,CSVGGRGVYQETQYF,TRBD2,.,TRBV29-1,TRBJ2-5
TGTGCCAGCTCACCTGACCGGACAGGGACGAACACTGAAGCTTTCTTT,CASSPDRTGTNTEAFF,TRBD1,.,TRBV18,TRBJ1-1
TGTGCCAGCAGCGCCCGGGACAGGGGGCGGTTATACGAGCAGTACTTC,CASSARDRGRLYEQYF,TRBD1,.,TRBV11-2,TRBJ2-7
TGTGCCAGCAGTGACACCGGGACAAGGAGCTCCTACGAGCAGTACTTC,CASSDTGTRSSYEQYF,.,.,TRBV25-1,TRBJ2-7
TGTGCCAGCAGCTTGGTTGGGGGGCAGCCCTACGAGCAGTACTTC,CASSLVGGQPYEQYF,.,.,TRBV5-6,TRBJ2-7
TGTGCCAGCGGGCGGGACACAGGCCTTTACAATGAGCAGTTCTTC,CASGRDTGLYNEQFF,.,.,TRBV2,TRBJ2-1
TGTGCCAGCAACGCCCGAGTGGGGGACCAGTACTTC,CASNARVGDQYF,.,.,TRBV2,TRBJ2-5
TGTGCCAGCAGGTCCCGCTTGGGGTTTGGAAACACCATATATTTT,CASRSRLGFGNTIYF,.,.,TRBV6-5,TRBJ1-3
TGCGCCAGCAGCCAAATCCCTGGGGGGCAGCCCCAGCATTTT,CASSQIPGGQPQHF,.,.,TRBV4-3,TRBJ1-5
TGCAGCGCCCCGGCGGAATTGGGACAGTGTATCATTCAGTACTTC,CSAPAELGQCIIQYF,TRBD1,.,TRBV29-1,TRBJ2-4